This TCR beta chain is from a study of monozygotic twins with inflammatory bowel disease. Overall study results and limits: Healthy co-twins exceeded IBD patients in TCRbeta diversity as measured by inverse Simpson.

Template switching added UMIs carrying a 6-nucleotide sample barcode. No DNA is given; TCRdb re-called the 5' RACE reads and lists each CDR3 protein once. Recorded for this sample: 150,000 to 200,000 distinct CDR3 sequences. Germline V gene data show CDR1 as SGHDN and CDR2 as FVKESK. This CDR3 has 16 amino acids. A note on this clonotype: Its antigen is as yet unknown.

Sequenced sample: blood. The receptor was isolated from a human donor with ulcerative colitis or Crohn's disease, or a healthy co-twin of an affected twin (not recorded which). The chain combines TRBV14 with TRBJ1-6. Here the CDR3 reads CASSQTRGSYNSPLHF.